The clone carrying this T cell receptor (beta chain) turned up a few times. Antigen specificity is unknown. The entry originates in a study of regulatory T cells in long-lasting Graves disease. General study results and limits: Persistent Graves' patients showed less TCR diversity than newly diagnosed ones. Repertoires from persistent disease leaned toward TRBV28, TRBJ1-2 and TRBJ2-5.

V shed 4 bases and J 7 bases; nucleotides not matched to a gene: 13. Germline V gene data show CDR1 as SGHRS and CDR2 as YFSETQ. This CDR3 is 17 amino acids long. In building TCR beta libraries, iRepertoire HTBI primers were used together with Arm-PCR of CDR3 regions. TCRdb fed the multiplex PCR reads into MiXCR, producing one record per CDR3 protein. The data contain a few hundred thousand distinct CDR3 sequences, roughly 20% of them singletons. Stated time point: persistent/refractory GD, antithyroid drugs over 5 years with positive TRAb. TCR sequences were obtained from RNA taken from PBMCs. Patients hailed from an endocrinology department in Xi'an, China.

The source of this sequence is a woman aged 40 to 49 with Graves disease. Sequencing was performed on peripheral blood mononuclear cells (PBMCs), taken when the disease was refractory, from a patient treated with antithyroid drugs. V gene TRBV5-1 combines with J gene TRBJ1-5; 11 bases are a match to TRBD1. CDR3 bases: TGCGCCAGCAGCACCAGACGTGGACAGGGGGCAACACAGCCCCAGCATTTT. Translating it yields CASSTRRGQGATQPQHF.